These T cell receptor beta chains were read from a single sample in a study of T cells in Graves' hyperthyroidism and ophthalmopathy. TCRdb fed the multiplex PCR reads into MiXCR, producing one record per CDR3 protein. The sample contains about half a million distinct CDR3 sequences, 22% of which appear only once. Sequences were obtained from blood. These receptors originate from a woman aged 65 to 85 with Graves' ophthalmopathy. Both conserved end residues are part of each CDR3. The order of the fields is clone size, D gene, V gene, J gene, CDR3 DNA, CDR3 protein. A D gene is named only where the DNA matches it firmly. The size entry is marked missing in some rows and otherwise reads once, few, many or a size class.

few,TRBD1,TRBV12-3/TRBV12-4,TRBJ1-2,TGTGCCAGCAGCCTCCGGGGACAGGGGGAGAACTATGGCTACACCTTC,CASSLRGQGENYGYTF
.,.,TRBV10-3,TRBJ2-1,TGTGCCATCAGTGACGGACAGCCATACAATGAGCAGTTCTTC,CAISDGQPYNEQFF
.,.,TRBV5-1,TRBJ2-1,TGCGCCAGCAGCCCCGATTTGAATGAGCAGTTCTTC,CASSPDLNEQFF
many,TRBD2,TRBV12-3/TRBV12-4,TRBJ2-7,TGTGCCAGCAGCCTAGCGGGTTTCGCCTACGAGCAGTACTTC,CASSLAGFAYEQYF
many,.,TRBV2,TRBJ2-7,TGTGCCAGCAGTGAAGCGGCGCGTCTCAAGCAGTACTTC,CASSEAARLKQYF
many,.,TRBV7-9,TRBJ2-5,TGTGCCAGCAGATCGCCCCGGACGGGAGAGGCCCAGTACTTC,CASRSPRTGEAQYF
few,TRBD1,TRBV2,TRBJ1-1,TGTGCCAGCAGGGCGCGGGGACAGGTTAACACTGAAGCTTTCTTT,CASRARGQVNTEAFF
many,TRBD1,TRBV7-9,TRBJ2-7,TGTGCCAGCAGCAGGGACAGGGCCCCCCGCGAGCAGTACTTC,CASSRDRAPREQYF
many,TRBD1,TRBV2,TRBJ2-1,TGTGCCAGCAGTGCGACAGGGGGGAAATTCAATGAGCAGTTCTTC,CASSATGGKFNEQFF
few,TRBD1,TRBV19,TRBJ1-5,TGTGCCAGTAGTGAAGGGACAGGCAATCAGCCCCAGCATTTT,CASSEGTGNQPQHF
.,.,TRBV14,TRBJ2-3,TGTGCCAGCAGCCAAGGGCAGTTCTACACAGATACGCAGTATTTT,CASSQGQFYTDTQYF
.,TRBD2,TRBV9,TRBJ2-1,TGTGCCAGCAGCGTAGGTGGGACTAGATTCCCCTACAATGAGCAGTTCTTC,CASSVGGTRFPYNEQFF
few,.,TRBV18,TRBJ1-1,TGTGCCAGCTCGGACATGCTCGGACAGAACACTGAAGCTTTCTTT,CASSDMLGQNTEAFF
.,.,TRBV24-1,TRBJ2-6,TGTGCCACTTCGTTCTCTGGGGCCAACGTCCTGACTTTC,CATSFSGANVLTF
few,.,TRBV6-1,TRBJ1-2,TGTGCCAGCAGTTATTCCCAGGGGTCCCCATACACCTTC,CASSYSQGSPYTF
.,TRBD2,TRBV12-3/TRBV12-4,TRBJ2-7,TGTGCCAGCAGTCCCCTCGAAAGCGGGAGGCCCTACGAGCAGTACTTC,CASSPLESGRPYEQYF
.,.,TRBV2,TRBJ2-3,TGTGCCAGCACCCCCCGTCGGGGAGTTATAGATACGCAGTATTTT,CASTPRRGVIDTQYF
.,.,TRBV25-1,TRBJ2-1,TGTGCCAGCAGTGAATATACGGGGGGCCCAAGCCATGAGCAGTTCTTC,CASSEYTGGPSHEQFF
.,TRBD2,TRBV3-1,TRBJ2-7,TGTGCCAGCAGCCATAGCGGGTTCACCTACGAGCAGTACTTC,CASSHSGFTYEQYF
many,.,TRBV29-1,TRBJ1-5,TGCAGCGTTACAGGGAGTGGAAGCAATCAGCCCCAGCATTTT,CSVTGSGSNQPQHF
few,.,TRBV6-1,TRBJ2-2,TGTGCCAGCAGACCCAGGGAAACCGGGGAGCTGTTTTTT,CASRPRETGELFF
.,.,TRBV10-2,TRBJ1-5,TGCGCCAGCAGTCCTGACAGTGTTGGTCAGCCCCAGCATTTT,CASSPDSVGQPQHF
many,.,TRBV2,TRBJ1-1,TGTGCCAGCAGTGCTTACGAGAACACTGAAGCTTTCTTT,CASSAYENTEAFF
many,.,TRBV11-2,TRBJ2-1,TGTGCCAGCAGCTTAGATGGCAGATACAATGAGCAGTTCTTC,CASSLDGRYNEQFF
.,TRBD2,TRBV28,TRBJ2-5,TGTGCCAGCAGCCAAGATTGGACTAGCGGGGGAGAGACCCAGTACTTC,CASSQDWTSGGETQYF
few,.,TRBV6-2/TRBV6-3,TRBJ2-2,TGTGCCAGCAGTTCGGTTAACACCGGGGAGCTGTTTTTT,CASSSVNTGELFF
.,.,TRBV7-6,TRBJ2-3,TGTGCCAGCAGCCTCCTTAGCGCCCCGGATACGCAGTATTTT,CASSLLSAPDTQYF
.,TRBD1,TRBV19,TRBJ1-4,TGTGCCAGTAGTGTCCACAGGGGCCGTAATGAAAAACTGTTTTTT,CASSVHRGRNEKLFF
.,.,TRBV15,TRBJ2-3,TGTGCCAGCAGTGGAAATTGGGGCAGCACAGATACGCAGTATTTT,CASSGNWGSTDTQYF
few,TRBD2,TRBV27,TRBJ2-1,TGTGCCAGCAGTCCAAAAGGGGCTAGCGGTTCACTTGGGGATAATGAGCAGTTCTTC,CASSPKGASGSLGDNEQFF
few,.,TRBV28,TRBJ2-7,TGTGCCAGCAGTTTGCGCTCAGGGTCGGGGGAGCAGTACTTC,CASSLRSGSGEQYF
few,TRBD2,TRBV27,TRBJ2-2,TGTGCCAGCAGTTTCGGGACTACAAACACCGGGGAGCTGTTTTTT,CASSFGTTNTGELFF
.,TRBD1,TRBV20-1,TRBJ1-2,TGCAGTGCCAAACAGGGGGCGGGTACCCTTCGTGTCTATGGCTACACCTTC,CSAKQGAGTLRVYGYTF
.,TRBD2,TRBV28,TRBJ2-1,TGTGCCAGCAGTTTCCGAGCGGGACCTTACAATGAGCAGTTCTTC,CASSFRAGPYNEQFF
few,.,TRBV24-1,TRBJ1-1,TGTGCCACCAGTGACCAGGGTCAAACTGAAGCTTTCTTT,CATSDQGQTEAFF
.,.,TRBV7-3,TRBJ1-1,TGTGCCAGCAGGGTAGGACACAACACTGAAGCTTTCTTT,CASRVGHNTEAFF
few,TRBD1,TRBV6-5,TRBJ1-1,TGTGCCAGCAGTTACTCGGACAGGGGGTACACTGAAGCTTTCTTT,CASSYSDRGYTEAFF
.,.,TRBV3-1,TRBJ2-1,TGTGCCAGCAGCCAGACCTGGGGCCCCCACAATGAGCAGTTCTTC,CASSQTWGPHNEQFF
few,.,TRBV2,TRBJ1-2,TGTGCCAGCAGTGGTACCTATGGCTACACCTTC,CASSGTYGYTF
once,TRBD1,TRBV10-2,TRBJ1-2,TGCGCCAGCAGTGACGTGAGGGGGCAGGGCTACACCTTC,CASSDVRGQGYTF
many,TRBD2,TRBV12-3/TRBV12-4,TRBJ2-7,TGTGCCAGCACCTTGGGACTAGCGGGACGACACGAGCAGTACTTC,CASTLGLAGRHEQYF
few,.,TRBV5-5,TRBJ2-7,TGTGCCAGCAGCTACCGGGACTGGATCTACGAGCAGTACTTC,CASSYRDWIYEQYF